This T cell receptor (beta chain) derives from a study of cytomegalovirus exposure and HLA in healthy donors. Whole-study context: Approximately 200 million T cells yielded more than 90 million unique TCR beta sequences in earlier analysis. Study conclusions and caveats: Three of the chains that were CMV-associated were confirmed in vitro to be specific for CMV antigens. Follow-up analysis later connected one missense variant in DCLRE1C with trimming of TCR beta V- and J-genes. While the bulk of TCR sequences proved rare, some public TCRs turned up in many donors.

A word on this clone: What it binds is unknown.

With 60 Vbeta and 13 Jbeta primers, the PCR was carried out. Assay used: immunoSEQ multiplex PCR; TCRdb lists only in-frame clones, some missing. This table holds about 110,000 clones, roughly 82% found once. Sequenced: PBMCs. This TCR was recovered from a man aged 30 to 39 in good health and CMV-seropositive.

As DNA, the CDR3 is TGCGCCAGCAGCTTGCTTGGCGGGGGGGCCGCGACAGATACGCAGTATTTT. It translates to CASSLLGGGAATDTQYF. The chain uses TRBV5-1 and TRBJ2-3, with 9 bases aligning to TRBD2. This CDR3 has 17 residues. Per the germline V gene, CDR1 is SGHRS and CDR2 is YFSETQ. V shed 1 base and J 3 bases; nucleotides not matched to a gene: 9.